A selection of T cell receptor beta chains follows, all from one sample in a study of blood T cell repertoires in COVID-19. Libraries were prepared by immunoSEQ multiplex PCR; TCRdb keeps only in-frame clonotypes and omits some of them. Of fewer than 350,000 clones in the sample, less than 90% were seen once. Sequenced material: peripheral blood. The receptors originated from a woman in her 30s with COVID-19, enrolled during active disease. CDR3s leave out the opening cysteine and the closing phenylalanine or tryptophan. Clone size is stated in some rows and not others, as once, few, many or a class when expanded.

CDR3: ASTPTLQGVTEAF
V: TRBV27
size: once
J: TRBJ1-1

CDR3: ASKQGQGANTGELF
V: TRBV4-1
size: NA
J: TRBJ2-2

CDR3: ASPTEGGRIYGYT
V: TRBV12-5
size: NA
J: TRBJ1-2

CDR3: ASSLKAADRARWETQY
V: TRBV7-7
size: NA
J: TRBJ2-5

CDR3: ATSDLGTTTGELF
V: TRBV24-1
size: once
J: TRBJ2-2

CDR3: ASSQIFPGRETQY
V: TRBV3-1/TRBV3-2
size: NA
J: TRBJ2-5

CDR3: ASSLKRGRVTYNEQF
V: TRBV27
size: NA
J: TRBJ2-1

CDR3: ASSPSGQGYGPTASYT
V: TRBV7-6
size: NA
J: TRBJ1-2

CDR3: ASSPTRVSYNEQF
V: TRBV18
size: NA
J: TRBJ2-1

CDR3: ASSSSGGTEAF
V: TRBV5-1
size: NA
J: TRBJ1-1

CDR3: ASNTFGQGYEQY
V: TRBV2
size: NA
J: TRBJ2-7

CDR3: ATAGGSSGDEF
V: TRBV7-8
size: NA
J: TRBJ2-1

CDR3: AWTEQPNQPQH
V: TRBV30
size: once
J: TRBJ1-5

CDR3: ASSLDPGTSEIVEQY
V: TRBV11-3
size: NA
J: TRBJ2-7

CDR3: ASQEGAYTGELF
V: TRBV2
size: NA
J: TRBJ2-2

CDR3: ASRRAGGSTDTQY
V: TRBV9
size: NA
J: TRBJ2-3

CDR3: ASSLGHSLGQGAEQY
V: TRBV7-6
size: NA
J: TRBJ2-7

CDR3: ASSFQGHLLNEQF
V: TRBV11-3
size: NA
J: TRBJ2-1

CDR3: ASSIEGYNSPLH
V: TRBV19
size: NA
J: TRBJ1-6

CDR3: ATSDQDRHQETQY
V: TRBV24-1
size: NA
J: TRBJ2-5